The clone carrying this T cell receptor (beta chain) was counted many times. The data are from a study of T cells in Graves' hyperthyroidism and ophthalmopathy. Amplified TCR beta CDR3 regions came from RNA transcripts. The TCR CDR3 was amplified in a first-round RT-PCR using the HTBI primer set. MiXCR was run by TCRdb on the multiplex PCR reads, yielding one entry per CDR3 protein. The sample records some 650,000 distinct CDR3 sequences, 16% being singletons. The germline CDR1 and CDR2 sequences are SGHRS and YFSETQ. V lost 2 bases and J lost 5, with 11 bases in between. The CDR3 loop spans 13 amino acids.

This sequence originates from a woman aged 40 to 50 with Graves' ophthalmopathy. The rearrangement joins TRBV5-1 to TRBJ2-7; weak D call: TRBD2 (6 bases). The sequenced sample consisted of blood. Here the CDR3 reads CASSLGLANEQYF. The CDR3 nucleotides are TGCGCCAGCAGCTTAGGCCTAGCGAACGAGCAGTACTTC.